The text below deals with one TCR beta chain. The record originates from a study of cytomegalovirus exposure and HLA in healthy donors. The PCR had 60 Vbeta and 13 Jbeta primers. The protocol was immunoSEQ multiplex PCR, while the TCRdb copy is restricted to in-frame clones and leaves out a portion. The table records 200,000 or so clones, 70% to 85% of them present only once. The CDR3 runs 17 residues. The germline V and J ends were trimmed by 7 bases and 7 bases, with 27 bases remaining between them. Germline V gene sequence: CDR1 SGHDT, CDR2 YYEEEE. The source is a boy younger than 10 in good health and CMV-seronegative. The V gene is TRBV5-6, the J gene TRBJ2-1, with D possibly being TRBD2 (6 bases). The sequencing input was PBMCs. CDR3 DNA: TGTGCCAGCCGGGACCTGGGGTTGGCGGGGAGCGGGAATGAGCAGTTCTTC. It specifies CASRDLGLAGSGNEQFF.